Sequencing of this T cell receptor beta chain was carried out in a study of T cells after yellow fever vaccination. Study observations and caveats: Researchers cautioned that FACS-sorted repertoires could harbor abundant clonotypes contaminating from the bulk population. Secondary responses were weaker yet peaked faster, day 5 versus 15.

Worth noting for this clonotype: The target antigen is unknown.

V was cut by 5 bases and J by 0 bases, with 12 bases left in between. CDR1 is SGHRS, CDR2 YFSETQ, per germline. The length of the CDR3 is 15 residues. Universal primer sites and UMIs were introduced during 5'RACE template-switching synthesis of TCR cDNA. TCRdb reprocessed the 5' RACE reads via MiXCR and lists one record per CDR3 protein. The repertoire holds some 250,000 distinct CDR3 sequences, with over 3% as singletons. This specimen consisted of PBMCs, obtained 15 days after the yellow fever booster vaccination. The chain recombines TRBV5-1 with TRBJ2-1; maybe TRBD2 (5 bases). This receptor was identified in a man between 18 and 29 years old who received the YFV17D yellow fever vaccine. DNA of the CDR3: TGCGCCAGCAGTCCGATGGGGAGCTCCTACAATGAGCAGTTCTTC. It specifies CASSPMGSSYNEQFF.